This passage covers 25 T cell receptor beta chains from one sample sequenced in a study of radiotherapy plus CTLA-4 blockade in lung cancer. Generated by immunoSEQ multiplex PCR, the TCRdb table keeps only in-frame clones and is missing some. The sample yields about 76,000 clones, 78% seen once. Sequences were derived from peripheral blood, sampled from a patient treated with radiotherapy plus ipilimumab. The receptors come from a human donor with non-small cell lung cancer whose response to radiotherapy plus ipilimumab could not be evaluated. Some clones in this sample may be carry-over from other donors' samples.

The chain combines TRBV5-1 with TRBJ2-1; 7 bases map to TRBD2. This CDR3 comprises 13 residues. The V segment lost 7 bases and the J segment 4 bases; nucleotides outside the gene matches: 5. CDR1 and CDR2 (germline): SGHRS, YFSETQ. The CDR3 DNA is TGCGCCAGCCGCTCAGCGGGGTACAATGAGCAGTTCTTC. This gives the protein CASRSAGYNEQFF.

The gene calls are TRBV18 and TRBJ1-5, with D unresolved. V lost 3 bases and J 5 bases, leaving 8 bases between the germline ends. This CDR3 region has 13 residues. Looked up from germline, CDR1 is KGHSH and CDR2 is LQKENI. The CDR3 bases are TGTGCCAGCTCACCCTGGGAGGATCAGCCCCAGCATTTT. Its protein is CASSPWEDQPQHF.

This clone appeared a few times. The CDR3 sequence is CAISVSNSPLHF. The CDR3 DNA reads TGTGCCATCAGCGTCTCGAATTCACCCCTCCACTTT. V gene TRBV10-3 combines with J gene TRBJ1-6; no definite D call. CDR1 is ENHRY, CDR2 SYGVKD, per germline. This CDR3 is 12 amino acids long. V was pared by 6 bases and J by 7 bases, with 7 bases between.

This chain uses TRBV11-3 with TRBJ1-1; maybe TRBD1 (5 bases). Trimming cost V 5 bases and J 10 bases, with 14 bases left between them. CDR3 size: 12 residues. The germline CDR1 and CDR2 sequences are SGHNT and YENEEA. The CDR3 region is CASSASGTGAFF. Written as DNA, the CDR3 is TGTGCCAGCAGCGCTAGCGGGACGGGAGCTTTCTTT.

CDR3 bases: TGTGCCAGCAGCTTGAGGGGGAACGGCTACACCTTC. Encoded protein: CASSLRGNGYTF. V usage is TRBV5-6 and J usage is TRBJ1-2; TRBD1 is a possible D gene (6 bases). This CDR3 has 12 amino acids. V lost 1 base to trimming and J lost 8 bases, with 9 bases between them. The germline V gene encodes CDR1 SGHDT and CDR2 YYEEEE.

This chain joins TRBV28 and TRBJ1-2, with 8 nucleotides matching TRBD1. Germline V gene lookup returns CDR1 MDHEN and CDR2 SYDVKM. The CDR3 is 13 amino acids. The V gene end was trimmed by 6 bases and the J gene end by 3 bases; junction bases not matched to a gene: 3. The CDR3, as DNA: TGTGCCAGCAGACAGGGGGGAGACTATGGCTACACCTTC. As protein: CASRQGGDYGYTF.

The chain recombines TRBV4-2 with TRBJ2-5; perhaps TRBD1 as D (6 bases). This CDR3 spans 17 amino acids. Germline V CDR1 and CDR2: LGHNA, YNFKEQ. V was trimmed by 1 base and J by 0 bases, leaving 15 bases between them. The CDR3 loop is CASSQGETGGYQETQYF. CDR3 DNA sequence: TGTGCCAGCAGCCAAGGGGAGACAGGCGGGTACCAAGAGACCCAGTACTTC.

The chain joins TRBV7-6 to TRBJ2-5; no clear D. The J call may be mistaken, given a closer DNA end match to TRBJ2-7. CDR3 length equals 13 residues. Germline-derived CDR1 and CDR2 are SGHVS and FNYEAQ. DNA of the CDR3: TGTGCCAGCAGCTTAGCGCCATACTACGAGCAGTACTTC. It specifies CASSLAPYYEQYF.

This clone was observed once. The chain joins TRBV9 to TRBJ1-6; no firm D call. This CDR3 is built from 13 residues. The V gene's germline CDR1 is SGDLS and CDR2 YYNGEE. V dropped 2 bases and J dropped 8 bases, with 8 bases sitting between them. The CDR3 DNA follows: TGTGCCAGCAGCGTGGTCGAGGATTCACCCCTCCACTTT. Amino acid sequence: CASSVVEDSPLHF.

V usage is TRBV6-6 and J usage is TRBJ1-4, with D possibly being TRBD1 (6 bases). The CDR3 is 15 amino acids. Trimming took 5 bases from V and 7 from J, leaving 17 bases between them. The germline CDR1 and CDR2 sequences are MNHNY and SVGAGI (reference sequence). The CDR3 region has the DNA TGTGCCAGCAGTCCCGGCGACAGGTCGGGTGAAAAACTGTTTTTT. Protein product: CASSPGDRSGEKLFF.

The chain employs TRBV6-4 and TRBJ2-5; TRBD2 is a possible D gene (5 bases). Deletions cut 11 bases from V and 7 bases from J, with 20 bases between. In germline, CDR1 is MRHNA, CDR2 SNTAGT. The CDR3 spans 13 residues. CDR3 in amino acids: CAGLCTAEGTQYF. The CDR3 DNA reads as TGTGCCGGGCTCTGTACAGCCGAGGGGACCCAGTACTTC.

This rearrangement joins TRBV7-2 to TRBJ1-1; possible D gene TRBD1, 6 bases. This CDR3 comprises 14 residues. V was trimmed by 5 bases and J by 5 bases, leaving 15 bases between them. Germline loops: CDR1 SGHTA, CDR2 FQGNSA. CDR3 nucleotide sequence: TGTGCCAGCAGCCCCCGACAGGCTGGTACTGAAGCTTTCTTT. The encoded protein is CASSPRQAGTEAFF.

The CDR3 sequence is CASSSGLTGSTEAFF. The CDR3 DNA reads TGTGCCAGCAGCTCTGGATTAACAGGGTCCACTGAAGCTTTCTTT. J is TRBJ1-1 and V is TRBV7-6; D is perhaps TRBD1 (6 bases). This CDR3 comprises 15 residues. Germline CDR1 SGHVS, CDR2 FNYEAQ. V was trimmed by 4 bases and J by 4 bases, leaving 16 bases between them.

The rearrangement uses TRBV5-1 and TRBJ2-2, with 7 bases aligning to TRBD1. There are 15 residues in the CDR3. The trim removed 1 base at V and 6 bases at J, leaving 6 bases unmatched. Germline CDR1 SGHRS, CDR2 YFSETQ. The CDR3 DNA is TGCGCCAGCAGCTTGTCGAGACAGGGTCCCGGGGAGCTGTTTTTT. It encodes CASSLSRQGPGELFF.

This rearrangement joins TRBV6-1 to TRBJ2-7; 8 nucleotides line up with TRBD1. The CDR3 sequence is 12 residues long. Germline loops: CDR1 MNHNS, CDR2 SASEGT. With 8 bases clipped from V and 3 bases from J, the junction kept 3 bases outside the gene matches. DNA of the CDR3: TGTGCCAGCGGCGGACAGGGCTACGAGCAGTACTTC. Translation gives CASGGQGYEQYF.

There are a few counts of this clone. The chain's CDR3 is CASSLTYGQAYGEAFF. The CDR3, as DNA: TGTGCCAGCAGCCTGACTTATGGACAGGCTTACGGTGAAGCTTTCTTT. This sequence joins TRBV27 and TRBJ1-1; 7 positions match TRBD1. Germline CDR1 MNHEY, CDR2 SMNVEV (reference sequence). The CDR3 covers 16 residues. J was trimmed by 7 bases and V by 6 bases; bases with no gene match: 17.

The rearrangement joins TRBV9 to TRBJ2-2; 11 bases align to TRBD1. V lost 4 bases and J lost 3; bases outside the gene matches: 8. This CDR3 contains 17 residues. Germline V gene data show CDR1 as SGDLS and CDR2 as YYNGEE. The CDR3 region is CASSFRDRGIYTGELFF. In DNA, the CDR3 is TGTGCCAGCAGCTTTCGGGACAGGGGGATATACACCGGGGAGCTGTTTTTT.

The V and J genes are TRBV11-2 and TRBJ2-5; 12 bases align to TRBD2. Germline assignment: CDR1 SGHAT and CDR2 FQNNGV. Losses at the gene ends were 5 bases for V and 8 bases for J; bases not matched to a gene: 9. This CDR3 has 15 residues. Here the CDR3 reads CASSRVPGLAGTQYF. In DNA form, the CDR3 reads TGTGCCAGCAGCCGGGTACCGGGACTAGCGGGTACCCAGTACTTC.

The J gene is TRBJ1-2, the V gene TRBV19; D perhaps matches TRBD1 (6 bases). Per the germline V gene, CDR1 is LNHDA and CDR2 is SQIVND (reference sequence). V shed 1 base and J shed 7 bases, with 10 bases lying between them. The CDR3 loop spans 13 amino acids. The CDR3 DNA reads TGTGCCAGTAGTATAGCACAGGGTTCTGGCTACACCTTC. Translation gives CASSIAQGSGYTF.

The V and J genes are TRBV5-4 and TRBJ1-4, with D tentatively TRBD1 (6 bases). CDR1 is SGHNT and CDR2 is YYREEE in the germline V gene (reference sequence). The V end lost 0 bases, the J end lost 8 bases, and 11 bases lay between the germline ends. CDR3 size: 14 residues. CDR3 sequence: CASSLGRGEEKLFF. The DNA for the CDR3 is TGTGCCAGCAGCTTGGGCAGGGGTGAGGAAAAACTGTTTTTT.

The chain recombines TRBV7-2 with TRBJ2-5; maybe TRBD1 (6 bases). The germline V gene encodes CDR1 SGHTA and CDR2 FQGNSA. V gave up 3 bases and J gave up 1 base, with 12 bases separating them. The CDR3 consists of 15 residues. This CDR3 reads CASSFWGPPQETQYF. In DNA, the CDR3 is TGTGCCAGCAGCTTTTGGGGGCCCCCCCAAGAGACCCAGTACTTC.

The chain has TRBV5-1 and TRBJ1-1; perhaps TRBD1 as D (5 bases). With 0 bases removed from V and 0 bases from J, the gap between germline ends came to 9 bases. Germline CDR1 SGHRS, CDR2 YFSETQ. The CDR3 sequence is 15 residues long. The CDR3 bases are TGCGCCAGCAGCTTGGAGGCGGGGGTGAACACTGAAGCTTTCTTT. Amino acids: CASSLEAGVNTEAFF.

V gene TRBV11-3 combines with J gene TRBJ2-5; possibly TRBD1 for D (6 bases). V was trimmed by 1 base and J by 7 bases, leaving 10 bases between them. Germline-derived CDR1 and CDR2 are SGHNT and YENEEA. This CDR3 is built from 13 residues. CDR3 sequence: CASSLGGRGTQYF. The CDR3 DNA is TGTGCCAGCAGCTTAGGGGGGCGTGGGACCCAGTACTTC.

The CDR3 region is CASSLGPGQEGYEQYF. CDR3 sequence (DNA): TGTGCCAGCAGCTTGGGACCGGGACAGGAGGGATACGAGCAGTACTTC. This chain uses TRBV7-3 with TRBJ2-7; TRBD1 matches at 8 bases. CDR1 SGHTA and CDR2 FQGTGA come from the germline V gene. The J segment lost 4 bases and the V segment lost 3 bases, leaving 11 bases of the junction unmatched. CDR3 size: 16 residues. The entire variable domain, with the rest obtained from reference TRBV7-3 and TRBJ2-7, is as follows: GAGVSQTPSNKVTEKGKYVELRCDPISGHTALYWYRQSLGQGPEFLIYFQGTGAADDSGLPNDRFFAVRPEGSVSTLKIQRTERGDSAVYLCASSLGPGQEGYEQYFGPGTRLTVT.

The CDR3 loop reads CASSLLGESYEQYF. CDR3 nucleotides: TGTGCCAGCAGCTTACTAGGAGAATCCTACGAGCAGTACTTC. The rearrangement joins TRBV11-2 to TRBJ2-7; D is unresolved. The V end lost 2 bases, the J end lost 1 base, and 9 bases lay between the germline ends. This CDR3 spans 14 amino acids. Germline V gene lookup returns CDR1 SGHAT and CDR2 FQNNGV.